This TCR beta chain was recorded in a study of metastatic and nonmetastatic thyroid tumors. Germline V CDR1 and CDR2: LGHDT, YNNKEL (reference sequence). The length of the CDR3 is 17 residues. V dropped 1 base and J dropped 2 bases, with 15 bases sitting between them. This clone appeared many times. As the CDR3 is not closed by the conserved phenylalanine or tryptophan, this likely results from a read error. Patients underwent thyroid surgery, and none had received any treatment before it. TCRdb re-called the PCR reads through MiXCR. The table includes about 40,000 clones, about 15% detected once. The sequenced sample was blood. This TCR was recovered from a female donor with papillary thyroid cancer or a benign thyroid nodule (not recorded which). Some clones in this sample may be carry-over from other donors' samples. The chain has TRBV3-1 and TRBJ1-3; D might be TRBD1 (5 bases). The CDR3 DNA reads TGTGCCAGCAGCCAAGGGGTCTCGGGGACGACTGGAAACACCATATATCTT. Its protein is CASSQGVSGTTGNTIYL.